A selection of T cell receptor beta chains follows, all from one sample in a study of blood T cell repertoires in COVID-19. Profiled with immunoSEQ multiplex PCR; TCRdb holds only in-frame clones, not every one. Altogether 110,000 to 150,000 clones are present, about four fifths being singletons, with the ten largest covering 1.5% to 2%. The specimen sequenced was PBMCs or T cells enriched from blood (not recorded which). These receptors originate from a woman under 30 who had been exposed to COVID-19. Each CDR3 is given with its conserved first and last residue. A D gene is named only where the DNA matches it firmly. Size values are once, few and many counts, or a class for expanded clones, and some rows have none.

clone size: once
J gene: TRBJ1-1
V gene: TRBV6-2/TRBV6-3
D gene: -
CDR3 length: 15
CDR3 protein: CASSYSPGSYTEAFF
CDR3 DNA: TGTGCCAGCAGTTACTCGCCAGGTTCCTACACTGAAGCTTTCTTT

clone size: -
J gene: TRBJ1-5
V gene: TRBV3-1/TRBV3-2
D gene: -
CDR3 length: 13
CDR3 protein: CASSQQGGQPQHF
CDR3 DNA: TGTGCCAGCAGCCAACAGGGTGGCCAGCCCCAGCATTTT

clone size: -
J gene: TRBJ1-2
V gene: TRBV5-6
D gene: TRBD1
CDR3 length: 18
CDR3 protein: CASSSGLGDRVNNYGYTF
CDR3 DNA: TGTGCCAGCAGCTCCGGCCTGGGGGACAGAGTAAATAACTATGGCTACACCTTC

clone size: few
J gene: TRBJ2-1
V gene: TRBV19
D gene: TRBD2
CDR3 length: 16
CDR3 protein: CASRMTSGRAVSEQFF
CDR3 DNA: TGTGCCAGTAGGATGACTAGCGGGAGAGCGGTCAGTGAGCAGTTCTTC

clone size: -
J gene: TRBJ2-1
V gene: TRBV4-2
D gene: -
CDR3 length: 15
CDR3 protein: CASSQDLFRSDEQFF
CDR3 DNA: TGTGCCAGCAGCCAAGATCTCTTCCGGAGCGATGAGCAGTTCTTC

clone size: -
J gene: TRBJ1-1
V gene: TRBV5-1
D gene: -
CDR3 length: 14
CDR3 protein: CASSLQGMRTEAFF
CDR3 DNA: TGCGCCAGCAGCTTGCAGGGAATGAGAACTGAAGCTTTCTTT

clone size: -
J gene: TRBJ2-7
V gene: TRBV10-1
D gene: -
CDR3 length: 13
CDR3 protein: CASSPDSSYEQYF
CDR3 DNA: TGCGCCAGCAGCCCAGACAGCTCCTACGAGCAGTACTTC

clone size: -
J gene: TRBJ1-5
V gene: TRBV7-9
D gene: -
CDR3 length: 13
CDR3 protein: CASRTGEGQPQHF
CDR3 DNA: TGTGCCAGCAGAACTGGGGAGGGTCAGCCCCAGCATTTT

clone size: many
J gene: TRBJ2-7
V gene: TRBV6-5
D gene: TRBD1
CDR3 length: 13
CDR3 protein: CASSDRDRVEQYF
CDR3 DNA: TGTGCCAGCAGCGACCGGGACAGGGTCGAGCAGTACTTC

clone size: -
J gene: TRBJ1-6
V gene: TRBV10-3
D gene: TRBD1
CDR3 length: 14
CDR3 protein: CAIRGDSRNSPLHF
CDR3 DNA: TGTGCCATCAGAGGGGACAGCCGAAATTCACCCCTCCACTTT

clone size: once
J gene: TRBJ2-5
V gene: TRBV5-4
D gene: TRBD1
CDR3 length: 14
CDR3 protein: CASSGDRGEETQYF
CDR3 DNA: TGTGCCAGCAGCGGGGACAGGGGGGAAGAGACCCAGTACTTC

clone size: once
J gene: TRBJ2-7
V gene: TRBV19
D gene: -
CDR3 length: 14
CDR3 protein: CASRRDFDSYEQYF
CDR3 DNA: TGTGCCAGTAGAAGGGACTTCGACTCCTACGAGCAGTACTTC

clone size: -
J gene: TRBJ1-5
V gene: TRBV10-3
D gene: TRBD1
CDR3 length: 14
CDR3 protein: CATRTGDSNQPQHF
CDR3 DNA: TGTGCCACCAGGACAGGGGATAGCAATCAGCCCCAGCATTTT

clone size: -
J gene: TRBJ1-1
V gene: TRBV6-5
D gene: -
CDR3 length: 13
CDR3 protein: CASSRVPGAEAFF
CDR3 DNA: TGTGCCAGCAGCCGGGTACCTGGCGCTGAAGCTTTCTTT

clone size: few
J gene: TRBJ2-1
V gene: TRBV9
D gene: -
CDR3 length: 11
CDR3 protein: CASSSHNEQFF
CDR3 DNA: TGTGCCAGCAGCTCTCACAATGAGCAGTTCTTC

clone size: -
J gene: TRBJ2-5
V gene: TRBV7-6
D gene: TRBD1
CDR3 length: 15
CDR3 protein: CASSSNRGPGETQYF
CDR3 DNA: TGTGCCAGCAGCTCAAACAGGGGGCCGGGAGAGACCCAGTACTTC

clone size: few
J gene: TRBJ1-1
V gene: TRBV6-2/TRBV6-3
D gene: -
CDR3 length: 13
CDR3 protein: CASSPTRFTEAFF
CDR3 DNA: TGTGCCAGCAGCCCTACTCGGTTCACTGAAGCTTTCTTT

clone size: -
J gene: TRBJ2-5
V gene: TRBV7-2
D gene: TRBD2
CDR3 length: 14
CDR3 protein: CASSLSGSRETQYF
CDR3 DNA: TGTGCCAGCAGCTTAAGCGGGAGTAGGGAGACCCAGTACTTC

clone size: -
J gene: TRBJ2-3
V gene: TRBV18
D gene: TRBD2
CDR3 length: 15
CDR3 protein: CASSPSGSRADTQYF
CDR3 DNA: TGTGCCAGCTCACCTAGCGGGAGTCGGGCAGATACGCAGTATTTT

clone size: few
J gene: TRBJ1-2
V gene: TRBV29-1
D gene: -
CDR3 length: 12
CDR3 protein: CSVALGGYGYTF
CDR3 DNA: TGCAGCGTCGCGCTCGGGGGGTATGGCTACACCTTC

clone size: -
J gene: TRBJ2-5
V gene: TRBV29-1
D gene: -
CDR3 length: 15
CDR3 protein: CSVVGYPLDEETQYF
CDR3 DNA: TGCAGCGTTGTAGGCTATCCTCTAGATGAAGAGACCCAGTACTTC

clone size: once
J gene: TRBJ2-3
V gene: TRBV7-3
D gene: TRBD2
CDR3 length: 15
CDR3 protein: CASSLTGLETDTQYF
CDR3 DNA: TGTGCCAGCAGCTTAACGGGACTAGAGACAGATACGCAGTATTTT

clone size: -
J gene: TRBJ1-2
V gene: TRBV19
D gene: TRBD1
CDR3 length: 14
CDR3 protein: CASSPRDRADGYTF
CDR3 DNA: TGTGCCAGTAGTCCCCGGGACAGGGCTGATGGCTACACCTTC

clone size: -
J gene: TRBJ1-1
V gene: TRBV7-6
D gene: -
CDR3 length: 14
CDR3 protein: CASSPGGLGTEAFF
CDR3 DNA: TGTGCCAGCAGCCCGGGGGGGCTCGGCACTGAAGCTTTCTTT

clone size: -
J gene: TRBJ2-2
V gene: TRBV24-1
D gene: TRBD1
CDR3 length: 18
CDR3 protein: CATSDYGTGGADTGELFF
CDR3 DNA: TGTGCCACCAGTGATTACGGGACAGGGGGCGCGGACACCGGGGAGCTGTTTTTT

clone size: -
J gene: TRBJ2-5
V gene: TRBV24-1
D gene: -
CDR3 length: 16
CDR3 protein: CATSDQALGQKATQYF
CDR3 DNA: TGTGCCACCAGTGATCAGGCCTTGGGGCAGAAAGCGACCCAGTACTTC

clone size: -
J gene: TRBJ1-4
V gene: TRBV27
D gene: -
CDR3 length: 15
CDR3 protein: CASSLVPGTNEKLFF
CDR3 DNA: TGTGCCAGCAGTTTAGTTCCGGGTACTAATGAAAAACTGTTTTTT

clone size: -
J gene: TRBJ2-1
V gene: TRBV6-1
D gene: TRBD2
CDR3 length: 18
CDR3 protein: CASSELFGASGGYNEQFF
CDR3 DNA: TGTGCCAGCAGTGAATTATTCGGTGCTAGCGGGGGCTACAATGAGCAGTTCTTC

clone size: -
J gene: TRBJ2-4
V gene: TRBV6-4
D gene: -
CDR3 length: 14
CDR3 protein: CASSDSTGVNIQYF
CDR3 DNA: TGTGCCAGCAGTGACTCGACGGGAGTAAACATTCAGTACTTC

clone size: -
J gene: TRBJ1-1
V gene: TRBV6-1
D gene: TRBD1
CDR3 length: 15
CDR3 protein: CASSEAGQGSTEAFF
CDR3 DNA: TGTGCCAGCAGTGAAGCCGGACAGGGATCCACTGAAGCTTTCTTT

clone size: -
J gene: TRBJ1-5
V gene: TRBV30
D gene: -
CDR3 length: 15
CDR3 protein: CAWSRVRAGNQPQHF
CDR3 DNA: TGTGCCTGGTCAAGAGTGAGGGCTGGCAATCAGCCCCAGCATTTT

clone size: -
J gene: TRBJ2-1
V gene: TRBV20-1
D gene: TRBD2
CDR3 length: 16
CDR3 protein: CSASIRERDSYNEQFF
CDR3 DNA: TGCAGTGCTAGTATTCGCGAGCGGGACTCCTACAATGAGCAGTTCTTC

clone size: -
J gene: TRBJ2-1
V gene: TRBV29-1
D gene: TRBD2
CDR3 length: 14
CDR3 protein: CSGTSGSSYNEQFF
CDR3 DNA: TGCAGCGGGACGAGCGGGAGCTCCTACAATGAGCAGTTCTTC

clone size: once
J gene: TRBJ1-3
V gene: TRBV30
D gene: -
CDR3 length: 11
CDR3 protein: CAWRQGYTIYF
CDR3 DNA: TGTGCCTGGAGGCAGGGTTACACCATATATTTT

clone size: -
J gene: TRBJ2-7
V gene: TRBV10-2
D gene: TRBD1
CDR3 length: 15
CDR3 protein: CASKEIQGSAYEQYF
CDR3 DNA: TGCGCCAGCAAGGAAATACAGGGGAGTGCCTACGAGCAGTACTTC

clone size: -
J gene: TRBJ1-2
V gene: TRBV19
D gene: TRBD1
CDR3 length: 15
CDR3 protein: CASSRGDSSNYGYTF
CDR3 DNA: TGTGCCAGTAGTAGAGGGGACAGCTCTAACTATGGCTACACCTTC

clone size: -
J gene: TRBJ1-6
V gene: TRBV19
D gene: TRBD1
CDR3 length: 15
CDR3 protein: CASSTRTGENSPLHF
CDR3 DNA: TGTGCCAGTAGTACTAGGACAGGGGAGAATTCACCCCTCCACTTT

clone size: -
J gene: TRBJ1-2
V gene: TRBV19
D gene: TRBD1
CDR3 length: 12
CDR3 protein: CASRTGDYGYTF
CDR3 DNA: TGTGCCAGTAGGACAGGGGACTATGGCTACACCTTC

clone size: -
J gene: TRBJ1-1
V gene: TRBV4-3
D gene: -
CDR3 length: 14
CDR3 protein: CASSPTGRSTEAFF
CDR3 DNA: TGCGCCAGCAGCCCCACAGGGAGAAGCACTGAAGCTTTCTTT

clone size: -
J gene: TRBJ2-7
V gene: TRBV19
D gene: TRBD1
CDR3 length: 15
CDR3 protein: CASSHPGQGTYEQYF
CDR3 DNA: TGTGCCAGTAGCCATCCGGGACAGGGCACCTACGAGCAGTACTTC

clone size: -
J gene: TRBJ1-5
V gene: TRBV28
D gene: -
CDR3 length: 14
CDR3 protein: CASSLGGVKQPQHF
CDR3 DNA: TGTGCCAGCAGTTTAGGCGGGGTCAAGCAGCCCCAGCATTTT

clone size: -
J gene: TRBJ1-1
V gene: TRBV6-1
D gene: -
CDR3 length: 15
CDR3 protein: CASSEAGGRDTEAFF
CDR3 DNA: TGTGCCAGCAGTGAAGCGGGGGGGAGAGACACTGAAGCTTTCTTT

clone size: -
J gene: TRBJ2-5
V gene: TRBV10-3
D gene: TRBD1
CDR3 length: 15
CDR3 protein: CAISESTGTQETQYF
CDR3 DNA: TGTGCCATCAGTGAGTCGACAGGGACCCAAGAGACCCAGTACTTC

clone size: few
J gene: TRBJ1-1
V gene: TRBV5-1
D gene: -
CDR3 length: 14
CDR3 protein: CASSFQGPNTEAFF
CDR3 DNA: TGCGCCAGCAGCTTTCAGGGGCCGAACACTGAAGCTTTCTTT

clone size: -
J gene: TRBJ2-1
V gene: TRBV11-3
D gene: -
CDR3 length: 15
CDR3 protein: CASSLQGGPYNEQFF
CDR3 DNA: TGTGCCAGCAGCTTACAGGGCGGCCCCTACAATGAGCAGTTCTTC

clone size: -
J gene: TRBJ1-1
V gene: TRBV28
D gene: TRBD1
CDR3 length: 13
CDR3 protein: CATRTGYNPEAFF
CDR3 DNA: TGTGCCACGCGGACAGGTTATAACCCTGAAGCTTTCTTT

clone size: -
J gene: TRBJ2-3
V gene: TRBV7-9
D gene: -
CDR3 length: 16
CDR3 protein: CASSLGDRRHSDTQYF
CDR3 DNA: TGTGCCAGCAGCTTAGGCGACAGACGGCATTCAGATACGCAGTATTTT

clone size: -
J gene: TRBJ2-7
V gene: TRBV30
D gene: -
CDR3 length: 15
CDR3 protein: CAWSVKGQGGYEQYF
CDR3 DNA: TGTGCCTGGAGTGTAAAGGGCCAGGGGGGATACGAGCAGTACTTC

clone size: once
J gene: TRBJ2-7
V gene: TRBV4-1
D gene: TRBD2
CDR3 length: 17
CDR3 protein: CASSQESGRANFYEQYF
CDR3 DNA: TGCGCCAGCAGCCAAGAAAGCGGGAGGGCCAATTTCTACGAGCAGTACTTC

clone size: few
J gene: TRBJ2-7
V gene: TRBV30
D gene: -
CDR3 length: 13
CDR3 protein: CAWMRQGLFEQYF
CDR3 DNA: TGTGCCTGGATGAGACAGGGACTCTTCGAGCAGTACTTC

clone size: -
J gene: TRBJ1-2
V gene: TRBV4-3
D gene: TRBD1
CDR3 length: 15
CDR3 protein: CASSQDITGGYGYTF
CDR3 DNA: TGCGCCAGCAGCCAAGACATAACAGGGGGCTATGGCTACACCTTC

clone size: -
J gene: TRBJ2-2
V gene: TRBV4-2
D gene: -
CDR3 length: 15
CDR3 protein: CASSRTNSNTGELFF
CDR3 DNA: TGTGCCAGCAGTCGGACTAACTCGAACACCGGGGAGCTGTTTTTT

clone size: -
J gene: TRBJ1-2
V gene: TRBV6-5
D gene: -
CDR3 length: 11
CDR3 protein: CASRSNYGYTF
CDR3 DNA: TGTGCCAGCCGGAGTAACTATGGCTACACCTTC

clone size: -
J gene: TRBJ2-1
V gene: TRBV7-3
D gene: TRBD2
CDR3 length: 17
CDR3 protein: CASSRAQAGGRRNEQFF
CDR3 DNA: TGTGCCAGCAGCCGCGCCCAAGCGGGAGGGCGGAGGAATGAGCAGTTCTTC

clone size: -
J gene: TRBJ1-3
V gene: TRBV5-1
D gene: TRBD1
CDR3 length: 15
CDR3 protein: CASSFTGAVGNTIYF
CDR3 DNA: TGCGCCAGCAGCTTCACAGGGGCGGTCGGAAACACCATATATTTT